The sequence of this TCR beta chain was determined in a study of shared clonotypes between healthy human individuals. This table comes from immunoSEQ multiplex PCR, and its TCRdb copy is limited to in-frame clones, with some not included. The sample yields some 2,500,000 clones, roughly 92% seen once. The V end lost 4 bases, the J end lost 3 bases, and 21 bases lay between the germline ends. The CDR3 contains 17 residues. The germline V gene encodes CDR1 SGHTA and CDR2 FQGNSA. This TCR was sampled from a man aged 18 to 29 in good health. Some clones in this sample may be carry-over from other donors' samples. The rearrangement joins TRBV7-2 to TRBJ1-1; possible D gene TRBD1, 5 bases. Sequencing was carried out using naive CD4+ T cells from PBMCs. Noted subset: CD45RA+ positively selected. The CDR3 DNA is TGTGCCAGCAGCTCCGACCCCTTGTCTCGAGGGGACACTGAAGCTTTCTTT. This encodes CASSSDPLSRGDTEAFF.